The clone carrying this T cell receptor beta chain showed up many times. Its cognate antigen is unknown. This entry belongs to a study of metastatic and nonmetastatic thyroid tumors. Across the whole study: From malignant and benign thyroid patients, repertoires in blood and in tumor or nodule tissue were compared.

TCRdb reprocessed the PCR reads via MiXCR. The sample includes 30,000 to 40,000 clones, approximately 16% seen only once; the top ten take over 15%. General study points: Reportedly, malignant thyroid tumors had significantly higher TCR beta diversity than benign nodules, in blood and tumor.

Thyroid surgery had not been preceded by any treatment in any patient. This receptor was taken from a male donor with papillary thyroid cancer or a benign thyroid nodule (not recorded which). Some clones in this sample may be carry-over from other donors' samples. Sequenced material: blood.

This CDR3 is CASSQERGRKGEEYGYTF. CDR3 sequence (DNA): TGTGCCAGCAGCCAAGAAAGGGGTAGGAAGGGCGAAGAATATGGCTACACCTTC. V is TRBV3-1 and J is TRBJ1-2, with D perhaps TRBD1 (5 bases). Trimming shortened V by 0 bases and J by 5 bases, and 22 bases separated the two germline ends. The CDR3 runs 18 residues. The germline gives CDR1 LGHDT, CDR2 YNNKEL (reference sequence). Looking up the rest from reference TRBV3-1 and TRBJ1-2 gives the full variable domain: DTAVSQTPKYLVTQMGNDKSIKCEQNLGHDTMYWYKQDSKKFLKIMFSYNNKELIINETVPNRFSPKSPDKAHLNLHINSLELGDSAVYFCASSQERGRKGEEYGYTFGSGTRLTVV.